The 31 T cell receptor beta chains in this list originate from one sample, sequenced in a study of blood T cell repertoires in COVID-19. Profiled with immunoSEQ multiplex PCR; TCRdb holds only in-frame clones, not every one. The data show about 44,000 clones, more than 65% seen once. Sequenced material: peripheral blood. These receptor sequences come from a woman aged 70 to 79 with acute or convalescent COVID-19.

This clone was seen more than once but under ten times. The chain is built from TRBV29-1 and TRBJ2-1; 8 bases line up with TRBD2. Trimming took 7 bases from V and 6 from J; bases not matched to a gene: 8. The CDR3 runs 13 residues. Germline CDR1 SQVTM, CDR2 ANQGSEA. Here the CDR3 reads CSARGGKSNEQFF. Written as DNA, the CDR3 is TGCAGCGCCCGGGGGGGCAAATCCAATGAGCAGTTCTTC.

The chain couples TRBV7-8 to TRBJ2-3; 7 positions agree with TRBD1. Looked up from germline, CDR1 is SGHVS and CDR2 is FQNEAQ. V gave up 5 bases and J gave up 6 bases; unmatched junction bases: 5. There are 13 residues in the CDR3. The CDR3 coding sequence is TGTGCCAGCAGCCAGGGGGTACAGGATACGCAGTATTTT. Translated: CASSQGVQDTQYF.

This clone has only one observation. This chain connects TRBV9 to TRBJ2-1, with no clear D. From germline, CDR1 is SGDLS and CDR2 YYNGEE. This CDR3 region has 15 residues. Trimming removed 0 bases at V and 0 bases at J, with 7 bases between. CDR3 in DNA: TGTGCCAGCAGCGTAGAGATAGCCTCCTACAATGAGCAGTTCTTC. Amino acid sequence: CASSVEIASYNEQFF.

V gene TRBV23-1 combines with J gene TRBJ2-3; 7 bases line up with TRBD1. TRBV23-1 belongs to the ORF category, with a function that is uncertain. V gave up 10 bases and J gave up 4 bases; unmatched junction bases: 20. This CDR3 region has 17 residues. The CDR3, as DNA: TGCGCCACCGCAACCCCCATGGACAGGAGGAGATCAGATACGCAGTATTTT. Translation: CATATPMDRRRSDTQYF.

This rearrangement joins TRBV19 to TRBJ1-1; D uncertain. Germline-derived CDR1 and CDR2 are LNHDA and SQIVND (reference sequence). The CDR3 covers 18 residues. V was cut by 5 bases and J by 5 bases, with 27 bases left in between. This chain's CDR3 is CASSQFLESRIWSTEAFF. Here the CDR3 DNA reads TGTGCCAGTAGTCAGTTTCTGGAGAGCAGAATTTGGAGTACTGAAGCTTTCTTT.

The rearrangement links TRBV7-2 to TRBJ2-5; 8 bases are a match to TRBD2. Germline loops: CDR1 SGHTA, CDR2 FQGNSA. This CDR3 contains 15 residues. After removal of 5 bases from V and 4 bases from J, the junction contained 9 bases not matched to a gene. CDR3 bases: TGTGCCAGCAGCCTTAGCGGGAAAGGCCTAGAGACCCAGTACTTC. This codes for CASSLSGKGLETQYF.

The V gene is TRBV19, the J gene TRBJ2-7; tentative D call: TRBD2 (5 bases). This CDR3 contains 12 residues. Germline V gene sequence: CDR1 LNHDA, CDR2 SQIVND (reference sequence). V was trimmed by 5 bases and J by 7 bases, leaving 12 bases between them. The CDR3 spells CASSRETGEQYF. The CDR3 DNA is TGTGCCAGTAGTCGGGAAACTGGTGAGCAGTACTTC.

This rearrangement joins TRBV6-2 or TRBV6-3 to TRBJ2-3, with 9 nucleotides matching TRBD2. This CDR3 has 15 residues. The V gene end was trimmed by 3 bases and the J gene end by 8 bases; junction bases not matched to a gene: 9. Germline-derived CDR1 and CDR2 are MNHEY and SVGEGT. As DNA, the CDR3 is TGTGCCAGCAGTTATTGGGCTAGCGGGGATGGTACGCAGTATTTT. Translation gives CASSYWASGDGTQYF.

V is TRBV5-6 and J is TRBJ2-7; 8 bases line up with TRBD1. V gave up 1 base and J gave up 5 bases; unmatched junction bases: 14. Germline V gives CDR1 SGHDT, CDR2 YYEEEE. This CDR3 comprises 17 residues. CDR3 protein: CASSLSRGRPIPHEQYF. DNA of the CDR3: TGTGCCAGCAGCTTGTCCAGGGGGCGCCCAATCCCCCACGAGCAGTACTTC.

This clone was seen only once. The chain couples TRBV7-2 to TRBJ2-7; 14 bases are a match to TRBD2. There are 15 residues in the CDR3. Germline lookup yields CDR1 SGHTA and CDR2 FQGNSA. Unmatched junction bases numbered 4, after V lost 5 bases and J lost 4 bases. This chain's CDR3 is CASSTRTSGRYEQYF. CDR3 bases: TGTGCCAGCAGCACCCGGACTAGCGGGAGGTACGAGCAGTACTTC.

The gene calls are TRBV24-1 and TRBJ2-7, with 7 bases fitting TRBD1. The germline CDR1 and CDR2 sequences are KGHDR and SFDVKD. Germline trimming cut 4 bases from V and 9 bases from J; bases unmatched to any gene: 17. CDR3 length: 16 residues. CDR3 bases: TGTGCCACCAGTGACGCTTCCGGGACAGTCGACGAAAGGCAGTACTTC. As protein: CATSDASGTVDERQYF.

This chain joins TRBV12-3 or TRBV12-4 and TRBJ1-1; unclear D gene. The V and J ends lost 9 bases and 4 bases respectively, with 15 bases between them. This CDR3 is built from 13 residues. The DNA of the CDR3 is TGTGCCAGTAGAAGGGAGTTGAGCACTGAAGCTTTCTTT. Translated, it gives CASRRELSTEAFF.

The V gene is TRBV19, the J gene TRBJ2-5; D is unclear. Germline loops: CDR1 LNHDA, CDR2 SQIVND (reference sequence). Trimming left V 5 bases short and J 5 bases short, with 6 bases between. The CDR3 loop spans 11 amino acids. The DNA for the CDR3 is TGTGCCAGTAGTCTCAGGGAGACCCAGTACTTC. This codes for CASSLRETQYF.

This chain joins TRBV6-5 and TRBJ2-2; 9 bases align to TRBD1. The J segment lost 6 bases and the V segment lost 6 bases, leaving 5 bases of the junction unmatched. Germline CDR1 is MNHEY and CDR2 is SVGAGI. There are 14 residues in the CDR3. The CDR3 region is CASRTGTGSGELFF. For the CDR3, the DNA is TGTGCCAGCAGGACCGGGACAGGGTCCGGGGAGCTGTTTTTT.

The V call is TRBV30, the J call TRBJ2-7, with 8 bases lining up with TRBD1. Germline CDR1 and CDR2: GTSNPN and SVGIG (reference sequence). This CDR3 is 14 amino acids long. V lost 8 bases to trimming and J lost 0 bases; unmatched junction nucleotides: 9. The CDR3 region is CASRDRQLSYEQYF. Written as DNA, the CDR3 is TGTGCCAGCCGGGACAGGCAGCTCTCCTACGAGCAGTACTTC. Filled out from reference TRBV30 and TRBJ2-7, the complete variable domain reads SQTIHQWPATLVQPVGSPLSLECTVEGTSNPNLYWYRQAAGRGLQLLFYSVGIGQISSEVPQNLSASRPQDRQFILSSKKLLLSDSGFYLCASRDRQLSYEQYFGPGTRLTVT.

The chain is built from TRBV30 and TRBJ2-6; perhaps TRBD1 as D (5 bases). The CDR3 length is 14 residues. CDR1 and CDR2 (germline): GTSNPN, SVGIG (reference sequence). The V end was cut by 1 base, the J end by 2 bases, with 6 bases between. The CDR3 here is CAWSGGAGANVLTF. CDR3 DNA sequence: TGTGCCTGGAGTGGGGGCGCTGGGGCCAACGTCCTGACTTTC.

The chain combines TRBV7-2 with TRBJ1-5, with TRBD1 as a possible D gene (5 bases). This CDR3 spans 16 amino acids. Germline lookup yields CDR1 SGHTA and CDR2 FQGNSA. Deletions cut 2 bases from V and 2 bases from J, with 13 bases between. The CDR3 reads CASSLWAGTGNQPQHF. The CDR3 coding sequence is TGTGCCAGCAGCTTATGGGCGGGGACGGGCAATCAGCCCCAGCATTTT.

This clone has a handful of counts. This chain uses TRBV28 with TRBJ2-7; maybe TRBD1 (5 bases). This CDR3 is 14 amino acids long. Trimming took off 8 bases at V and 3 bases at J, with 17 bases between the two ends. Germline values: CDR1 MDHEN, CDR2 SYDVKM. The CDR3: CASPPWAGYYEQYF. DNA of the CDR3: TGTGCCAGCCCCCCTTGGGCAGGGTACTACGAGCAGTACTTC.

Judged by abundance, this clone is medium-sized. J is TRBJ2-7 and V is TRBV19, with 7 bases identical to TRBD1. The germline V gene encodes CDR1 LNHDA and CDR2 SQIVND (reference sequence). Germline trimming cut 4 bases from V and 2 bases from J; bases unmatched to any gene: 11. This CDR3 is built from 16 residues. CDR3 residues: CASSTIRQGAPYEQYF. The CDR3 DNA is TGTGCCAGTAGTACCATCAGACAGGGTGCCCCCTACGAGCAGTACTTC.

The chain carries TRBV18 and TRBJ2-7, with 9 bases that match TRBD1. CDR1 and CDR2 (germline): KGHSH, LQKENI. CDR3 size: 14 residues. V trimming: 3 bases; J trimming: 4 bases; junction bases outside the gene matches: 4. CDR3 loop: CASSPRQGEYEQYF. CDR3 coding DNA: TGTGCCAGCTCACCCAGACAGGGGGAATACGAGCAGTACTTC.

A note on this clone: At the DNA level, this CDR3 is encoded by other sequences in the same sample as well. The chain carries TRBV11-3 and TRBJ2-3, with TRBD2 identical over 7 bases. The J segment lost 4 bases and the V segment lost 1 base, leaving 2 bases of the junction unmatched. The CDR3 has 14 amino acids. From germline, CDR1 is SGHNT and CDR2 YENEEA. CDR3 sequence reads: CASSLGRGADTQYF. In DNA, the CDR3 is TGTGCCAGCAGCTTAGGCCGGGGGGCAGATACGCAGTATTTT.

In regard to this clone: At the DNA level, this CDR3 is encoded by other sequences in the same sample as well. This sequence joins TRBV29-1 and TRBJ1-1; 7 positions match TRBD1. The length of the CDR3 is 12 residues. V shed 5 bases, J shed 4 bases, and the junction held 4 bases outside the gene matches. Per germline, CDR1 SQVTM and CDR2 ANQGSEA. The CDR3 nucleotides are TGCAGCGTTAGACAGGGAGGCACTGAAGCTTTCTTT. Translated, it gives CSVRQGGTEAFF.

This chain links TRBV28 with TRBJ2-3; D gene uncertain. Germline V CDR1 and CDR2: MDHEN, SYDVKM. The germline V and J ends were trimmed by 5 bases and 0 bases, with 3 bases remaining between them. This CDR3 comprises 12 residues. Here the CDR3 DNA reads TGTGCCAGCAGTCCGAGCACAGATACGCAGTATTTT. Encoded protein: CASSPSTDTQYF.

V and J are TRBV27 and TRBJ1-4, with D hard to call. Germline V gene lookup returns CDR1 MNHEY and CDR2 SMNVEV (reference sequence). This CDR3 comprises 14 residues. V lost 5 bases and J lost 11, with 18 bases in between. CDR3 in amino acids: CASSLRPGGFKLFF. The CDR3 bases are TGTGCCAGCAGTCTGAGGCCGGGTGGTTTTAAACTGTTTTTT.

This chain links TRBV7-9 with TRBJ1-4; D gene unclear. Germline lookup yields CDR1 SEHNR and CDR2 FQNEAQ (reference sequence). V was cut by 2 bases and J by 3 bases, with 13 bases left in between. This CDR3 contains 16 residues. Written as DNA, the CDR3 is TGTGCCAGCAGCTTATCCGACTTAGGTGCTAATGAAAAACTGTTTTTT. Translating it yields CASSLSDLGANEKLFF.

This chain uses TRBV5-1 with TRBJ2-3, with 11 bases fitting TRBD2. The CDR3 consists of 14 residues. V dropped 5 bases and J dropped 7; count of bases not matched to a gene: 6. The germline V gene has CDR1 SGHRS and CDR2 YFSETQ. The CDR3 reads CASRNLAGGYTQYF. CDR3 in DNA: TGCGCCAGCAGAAACCTAGCGGGAGGTTATACGCAGTATTTT. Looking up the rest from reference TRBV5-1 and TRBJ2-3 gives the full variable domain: KAGVTQTPRYLIKTRGQQVTLSCSPISGHRSVSWYQQTPGQGLQFLFEYFSETQRNKGNFPGRFSGRQFSNSRSEMNVSTLELGDSALYLCASRNLAGGYTQYFGPGTRLTVL.

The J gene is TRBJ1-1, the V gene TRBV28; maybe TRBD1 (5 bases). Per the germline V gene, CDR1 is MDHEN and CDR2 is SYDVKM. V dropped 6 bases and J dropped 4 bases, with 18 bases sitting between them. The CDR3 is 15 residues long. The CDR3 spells CASRSGGGRITEAFF. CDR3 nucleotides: TGTGCCAGCAGATCCGGGGGGGGAAGGATCACTGAAGCTTTCTTT.

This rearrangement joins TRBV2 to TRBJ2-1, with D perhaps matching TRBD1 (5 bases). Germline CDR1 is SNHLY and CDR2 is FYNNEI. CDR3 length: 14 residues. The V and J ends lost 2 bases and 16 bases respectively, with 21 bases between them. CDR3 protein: CASSEMADRVRFFF. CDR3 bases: TGTGCCAGCAGTGAAATGGCCGACAGAGTGAGGTTCTTCTTC.

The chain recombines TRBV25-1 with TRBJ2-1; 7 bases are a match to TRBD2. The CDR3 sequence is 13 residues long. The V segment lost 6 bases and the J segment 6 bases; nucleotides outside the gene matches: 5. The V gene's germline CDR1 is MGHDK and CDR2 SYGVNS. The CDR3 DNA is TGTGCCAGCAGGCAGGGAGGGTTCAATGAGCAGTTCTTC. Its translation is CASRQGGFNEQFF.

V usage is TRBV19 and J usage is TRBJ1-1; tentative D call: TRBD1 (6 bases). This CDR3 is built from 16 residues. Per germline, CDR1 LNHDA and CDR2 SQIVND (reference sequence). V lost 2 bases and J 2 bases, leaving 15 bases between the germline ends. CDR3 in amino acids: CASSIILGAGNTEAFF. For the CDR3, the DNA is TGTGCCAGTAGTATAATTTTGGGGGCTGGTAACACTGAAGCTTTCTTT.

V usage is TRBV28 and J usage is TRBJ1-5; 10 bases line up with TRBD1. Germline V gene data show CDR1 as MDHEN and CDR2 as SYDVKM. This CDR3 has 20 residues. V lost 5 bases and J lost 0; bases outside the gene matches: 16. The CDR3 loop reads CASSVLRDRGSVGSNQPQHF. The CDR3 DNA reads TGTGCCAGCAGTGTACTCCGGGACAGGGGCTCGGTAGGTAGCAATCAGCCCCAGCATTTT.